The T cell receptor beta chain under discussion was sequenced for a study of T cell repertoires in cytomegalovirus infection. Study information: Indications of both CMV infection and matching HLA type were provided by public TCR beta signatures.

Notes on this clonotype: The antigen is unknown.

V shed 7 bases and J shed 0 bases, with 13 bases lying between them. This CDR3 has 15 residues. Germline CDR1 and CDR2: SGHVS and FNYEAQ. One entry per CDR3 protein results from TCRdb running MiXCR on the reads. The table lists around 750,000 distinct CDR3 sequences, 30% to 35% of them singletons. This receptor was taken from a human donor in good health (CMV status not recorded). Some clones in this sample may be carry-over from other donors' samples. The sequencing here drew on cultured CD8+ T cells from PBMCs, taken from culture after CMV antigen stimulation. The chain couples TRBV7-6 to TRBJ2-1; tentatively, D is TRBD1 (6 bases). The CDR3: CASNMGASSYNEQFF. The CDR3 region has the DNA TGTGCCAGCAATATGGGGGCGAGCTCCTACAATGAGCAGTTCTTC.